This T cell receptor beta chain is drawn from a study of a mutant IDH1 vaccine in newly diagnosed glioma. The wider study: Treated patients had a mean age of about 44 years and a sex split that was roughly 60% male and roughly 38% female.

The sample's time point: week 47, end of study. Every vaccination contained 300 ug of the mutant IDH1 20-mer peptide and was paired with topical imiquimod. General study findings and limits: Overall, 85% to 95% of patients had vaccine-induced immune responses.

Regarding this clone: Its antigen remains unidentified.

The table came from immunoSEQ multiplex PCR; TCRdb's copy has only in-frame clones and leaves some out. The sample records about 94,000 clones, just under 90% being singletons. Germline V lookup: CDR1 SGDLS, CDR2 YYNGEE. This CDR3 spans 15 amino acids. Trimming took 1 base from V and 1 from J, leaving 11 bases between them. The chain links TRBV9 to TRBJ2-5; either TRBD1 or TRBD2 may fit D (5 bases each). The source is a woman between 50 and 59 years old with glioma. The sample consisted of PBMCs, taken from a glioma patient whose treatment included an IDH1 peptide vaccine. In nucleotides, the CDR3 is TGTGCCAGCAGCGTACGGGGCGGAACCCAAGAGACCCAGTACTTC. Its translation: CASSVRGGTQETQYF.